Listed here are 14 T cell receptor beta chains from one sample, sequenced in a study of spatial heterogeneity in lung cancer. Study results and limitations: For expanded intratumoral alpha and beta TCRs, counts tracked tumor mutation counts.

Time point reported: sample taken at primary tumor resection. Each CDR3 protein is one row after TCRdb ran MiXCR on the 5' RACE reads. The table lists nearly 15,000 distinct CDR3 sequences, under 7.5% of them singletons, with 7.5% to 9.5% in the top ten. The antigens for these receptors are not known. The specimen was lung tumor tissue, collected at surgery. The receptor source for this set is a male donor with early-stage non-small cell lung cancer.

This clonotype was seen a few times. The rearrangement joins TRBV5-1 to TRBJ1-2; D remains unclear. Germline V CDR1 and CDR2: SGHRS, YFSETQ. The V gene lost 4 bases and the J gene lost 4 bases, with 11 bases spanning the gap. The CDR3 sequence is 13 residues long. The chain's CDR3 is CASSPAAFYGYTF. The CDR3 region has the DNA TGCGCCAGCAGCCCAGCCGCCTTCTATGGCTACACCTTC.

This clonotype has at least ten counts. The chain couples TRBV29-1 to TRBJ2-3; maybe TRBD2 (6 bases). V was clipped by 7 bases and J by 2 bases, with 13 bases between them. Germline V gene lookup returns CDR1 SQVTM and CDR2 ANQGSEA. The CDR3 consists of 13 residues. The CDR3 nucleotides are TGCAGCGCGCGGAGGGGATCCACAGATACGCAGTATTTT. As protein: CSARRGSTDTQYF.

This clonotype turned up a few times. The rearrangement uses TRBV2 and TRBJ2-1; 8 nucleotides agree with TRBD2. Germline CDR1 is SNHLY and CDR2 is FYNNEI. This CDR3 contains 14 residues. V was clipped by 9 bases and J by 1 base; unmatched bases: 5. The CDR3 DNA is TGTGCCAGTCAACTAGCGGCATCCTACAATGAGCAGTTCTTC. Its translation: CASQLAASYNEQFF.

CDR3 coding DNA: TGTGCCAGCAGCCGCCGGGACGACTATGGCTACACCTTC. Translating it yields CASSRRDDYGYTF. This chain connects TRBV12-3 or TRBV12-4 to TRBJ1-2; maybe TRBD1 (5 bases). This CDR3 spans 13 amino acids. V lost 6 bases and J lost 3, with 11 bases in between.

About this clonotype: This may arise from a read error, as a much more abundant clone is one base away. J is TRBJ2-5 and V is TRBV5-4, with D maybe TRBD1 (6 bases). Germline loops: CDR1 SGHNT, CDR2 YYREEE (reference sequence). The CDR3 runs to 15 residues. CDR3 amino acids: CVSSHGTIPRETQYF. CDR3 DNA: TGTGTCAGCAGCCACGGGACAATCCCCCGAGAGACCCAGTACTTC.

A remark on this clonotype: A read error is possible here, since a much larger clone lies one base away. The chain uses TRBV19 and TRBJ2-2, with unresolved D. Per germline, CDR1 LNHDA and CDR2 SQIVND (reference sequence). This CDR3 region has 14 residues. The V end lost 10 bases, the J end lost 6 bases, and 18 bases lay between the germline ends. The CDR3 coding sequence is TGTGCCAATAGCAATAGGTTGGAGTCCGGGGAGCTGTTTTTT. Amino acid sequence: CANSNRLESGELFF.

This clonotype has a count of ten or more. This chain joins TRBV29-1 and TRBJ1-5; possible D gene TRBD1, 5 bases. The germline V gene encodes CDR1 SQVTM and CDR2 ANQGSEA. The CDR3 length is 13 residues. Trimming left V 4 bases short and J 1 base short, with 8 bases between. The chain's CDR3 is CSVGEGSNQPQHF. CDR3 bases: TGCAGCGTTGGTGAGGGGAGCAATCAGCCCCAGCATTTT.

This clonotype was seen many times. The J gene is TRBJ1-1, the V gene TRBV7-3; D may be TRBD1 (5 bases). Trimming left V 1 base short and J 6 bases short, with 9 bases between. There are 13 residues in the CDR3. The V gene's germline CDR1 is SGHTA and CDR2 FQGTGA. The CDR3 here is CASSLIGGSEAFF. Here the CDR3 DNA reads TGTGCCAGCAGCTTAATCGGGGGATCTGAAGCTTTCTTT. Full variable domain (remainder filled in from reference TRBV7-3 and TRBJ1-1): GAGVSQTPSNKVTEKGKYVELRCDPISGHTALYWYRQSLGQGPEFLIYFQGTGAADDSGLPNDRFFAVRPEGSVSTLKIQRTERGDSAVYLCASSLIGGSEAFFGQGTRLTVV.

This clonotype turned up a few times. The V and J genes are TRBV20-1 and TRBJ1-6; D unclear. Trimming pared 6 bases from V and 5 bases from J, leaving 17 bases between. CDR1 is DFQATT and CDR2 is SNEGSKA in the germline V gene (reference sequence). The CDR3 has 15 residues. The CDR3 spells CSASKEETNNSPLHF. CDR3 in DNA: TGCAGTGCCTCCAAGGAAGAGACGAATAATTCACCCCTCCACTTT.

This clonotype was seen a handful of times. The chain has TRBV5-6 and TRBJ1-2; 7 nucleotides agree with TRBD1. The CDR3 has 14 residues. V lost 4 bases, J lost 2 bases, and 5 bases stayed unmatched. The germline gives CDR1 SGHDT, CDR2 YYEEEE. CDR3 in DNA: TGTGCCAGCAGCCCGGGACAGTCAAACTATGGCTACACCTTC. It specifies CASSPGQSNYGYTF.

Only a few counts were recorded for this clonotype. This rearrangement joins TRBV5-1 to TRBJ2-3; TRBD2 matches 11 bases. V was pared by 0 bases and J by 3 bases, with 6 bases of the junction left unmatched. Germline CDR1 reads SGHRS; CDR2 reads YFSETQ. The CDR3 sequence is 17 residues long. The CDR3 bases are TGCGCCAGCAGCTTGGTTCCGGGACTAGCGGATACAGATACGCAGTATTTT. This sequence encodes CASSLVPGLADTDTQYF.

V usage is TRBV20-1 and J usage is TRBJ2-1; possible D gene TRBD2, 5 bases. Germline V gene lookup returns CDR1 DFQATT and CDR2 SNEGSKA (reference sequence). The CDR3 loop spans 14 amino acids. V dropped 6 bases and J dropped 0 bases, with 12 bases sitting between them. The CDR3 nucleotides read TGCAGTGCCGCGGACTCTAGCTCCTACAATGAGCAGTTCTTC. It translates to CSAADSSSYNEQFF.

In this sample, this clonotype turned up many times. The V call is TRBV6-6, the J call TRBJ2-5; 7 bases fit TRBD1. V shed 6 bases, J shed 6 bases, and the junction held 13 bases outside the gene matches. This CDR3 is built from 15 residues. Germline V gives CDR1 MNHNY, CDR2 SVGAGI (reference sequence). The DNA of the CDR3 is TGTGCCAGCAGCGCGACAGGGAGTCCGCTGAAGACCCAGTACTTC. Its protein product is CASSATGSPLKTQYF.

This clonotype is deemed large. CDR3 nucleotides: TGTGCCAGCAGCCAAGATGTGGCACAAGCTTTCTTT. Residues: CASSQDVAQAFF. V is TRBV4-2 and J is TRBJ1-1, with unresolved D. Germline V gene data show CDR1 as LGHNA and CDR2 as YNFKEQ. The CDR3 spans 12 residues. Trimming stripped 0 bases from V and 9 bases from J, with 8 bases between.